These T cell receptor beta chains were read from a single sample in a study of cytomegalovirus exposure and HLA in healthy donors. Data came from immunoSEQ multiplex PCR; TCRdb stores just in-frame clones and leaves some out. Of about 160,000 clones in the sample, approximately 79% are singletons; the top ten hold 7% to 7.5%. Sequencing was carried out using PBMCs. These receptors were collected from a man aged 40-55 years in good health and CMV-seropositive. Each CDR3 is given with its conserved first and last residue. Each record gives: V gene, clone size, J gene, D gene, CDR3 DNA, CDR3 protein. D genes are given only for firm matches. Not all rows give a size; the values are once, few, many and, for expanded clones, a class.

V: TRBV6-1
size: -
J: TRBJ2-1
D: -
DNA: TGTGCCACCACCGGAGGCTCCCTACTGGACAATGAGCAGTTCTTC
CDR3: CATTGGSLLDNEQFF

V: TRBV4-2
size: -
J: TRBJ1-4
D: -
DNA: TGTGCCAGCAGCCCCCTAGGGACACCAAATGAAAAACTGTTTTTT
CDR3: CASSPLGTPNEKLFF

V: TRBV5-1
size: -
J: TRBJ1-1
D: TRBD1
DNA: TGCGCCAGCAGCAGGGGTCCGGGACAGCACCAAAACACTGAAGCTTTCTTT
CDR3: CASSRGPGQHQNTEAFF

V: TRBV29-1
size: -
J: TRBJ2-1
D: TRBD2
DNA: TGCAGCACAAAAACACCAGGACTAGCGGGGGGCTTGCCGACTCTGAGCTCCTACAATGAGCAGTTCTTC
CDR3: CSTKTPGLAGGLPTLSSYNEQFF

V: TRBV7-2
size: -
J: TRBJ2-3
D: -
DNA: TGTGCCAGCAGCCCGGGACTCCCCACAGATACGCAGTATTTT
CDR3: CASSPGLPTDTQYF

V: TRBV4-2
size: -
J: TRBJ1-2
D: TRBD1
DNA: TGTGCCAGCACGACAGGGGCCCTCTATGGCTACACCTTC
CDR3: CASTTGALYGYTF

V: TRBV7-7
size: -
J: TRBJ2-2
D: -
DNA: TGTGCTAGCAGCTTAGCGGCGGGGACCGGGGAGCTGTTTTTT
CDR3: CASSLAAGTGELFF

V: TRBV5-1
size: -
J: TRBJ2-1
D: -
DNA: TGCGCCAGCAGCTTGGGCTCAGTAGCTGGTGAGCAGTTCTTC
CDR3: CASSLGSVAGEQFF

V: TRBV5-5
size: -
J: TRBJ1-2
D: -
DNA: TGTGCCAGCAGCTCGACGGGATTCTATGGCTACACCTTC
CDR3: CASSSTGFYGYTF

V: TRBV7-2
size: -
J: TRBJ2-1
D: -
DNA: TGTGCCAGCAGCTTAGAGTCCCTAGGTGAGCAGTTCTTC
CDR3: CASSLESLGEQFF

V: TRBV6-6
size: few
J: TRBJ1-2
D: -
DNA: TGTGCCAGCAGGAGGGGGGGGAACGGCGGCTACACCTTC
CDR3: CASRRGGNGGYTF

V: TRBV4-1
size: few
J: TRBJ2-7
D: -
DNA: TGCGCCAGCAGCCAAGATACGGACACCATCCAGGAGCAGTACTTC
CDR3: CASSQDTDTIQEQYF

V: TRBV5-4
size: -
J: TRBJ2-7
D: TRBD1
DNA: TGTGCCAGCAGCCCGGGACAGGGGGCCTACGAGCAGTACTTC
CDR3: CASSPGQGAYEQYF

V: TRBV5-4
size: many
J: TRBJ1-1
D: TRBD1
DNA: TGTGCCAGCAGCTTAGGACAGGGGGTGAGGACTGAAGCTTTCTTT
CDR3: CASSLGQGVRTEAFF

V: TRBV5-4
size: -
J: TRBJ2-3
D: TRBD2
DNA: TGTGCCAGCAGCCCTCGGGTAGCGGGGGGGCCGACAGATACGCAGTATTTT
CDR3: CASSPRVAGGPTDTQYF

V: TRBV4-1
size: -
J: TRBJ1-1
D: -
DNA: TGCGCCAGCAGCCCCCGGGAGCTCCGGGGGACTGAAGCTTTCTTT
CDR3: CASSPRELRGTEAFF

V: TRBV27
size: -
J: TRBJ2-1
D: -
DNA: TGTGCCAGCAGTTCCAATCATCAGGACAATGAGCAGTTCTTC
CDR3: CASSSNHQDNEQFF

V: TRBV15
size: few
J: TRBJ1-3
D: TRBD1
DNA: TGTGCCACCAGCGGGGGACAGACAAACTCTGGAAACACCATATATTTT
CDR3: CATSGGQTNSGNTIYF

V: TRBV21-1
size: -
J: TRBJ1-1
D: -
DNA: TGTGCCAGCAGCAAGGACAGCGGCGCCAAGGTGATCCAAGCTTTCTTT
CDR3: CASSKDSGAKVIQAFF

V: TRBV6-5
size: few
J: TRBJ2-7
D: TRBD2
DNA: TGTGCCAGCAGTTACAGAGGACTAGACGAGCAGTACTTC
CDR3: CASSYRGLDEQYF

V: TRBV9
size: once
J: TRBJ2-5
D: TRBD2
DNA: TGTGCCAGCAGCAGAACCGGGACTAGCGGAGGGGAGACCCAGTACTTC
CDR3: CASSRTGTSGGETQYF

V: TRBV11-2
size: few
J: TRBJ2-5
D: TRBD1
DNA: TGTGCCAGCAGCCGGGCCGGGACAGGGAGGGTCCAAGAGACCCAGTACTTC
CDR3: CASSRAGTGRVQETQYF

V: TRBV18
size: -
J: TRBJ1-2
D: -
DNA: TGTGCCAGCTCACCAGCCCTAACAGATAACTATGGCTACACCTTC
CDR3: CASSPALTDNYGYTF

V: TRBV30
size: -
J: TRBJ2-3
D: TRBD1
DNA: TGTGCCTGGCGAGGGACAGGGGTTAGCACAGATACGCAGTATTTT
CDR3: CAWRGTGVSTDTQYF

V: TRBV11-2
size: -
J: TRBJ2-7
D: TRBD1
DNA: TGTGCCAGCAGCTTAGGCCGGGACAGGGCATCATACGAGCAGTACTTC
CDR3: CASSLGRDRASYEQYF

V: TRBV4-2
size: -
J: TRBJ1-1
D: TRBD1
DNA: TGTGCCAGCAGCCAAGAACCAGGGGGGAACACTGAAGCTTTCTTT
CDR3: CASSQEPGGNTEAFF

V: TRBV7-9
size: few
J: TRBJ1-1
D: -
DNA: TGTGCCAGCAGCCATGACACTGAAGCTTTCTTT
CDR3: CASSHDTEAFF

V: TRBV28
size: -
J: TRBJ1-2
D: -
DNA: TGTGCCAGCAGTCGTCCTCGGGTCCAATCTAACTATGGCTACACCTTC
CDR3: CASSRPRVQSNYGYTF

V: TRBV2
size: -
J: TRBJ2-7
D: TRBD2
DNA: TGTGCCAGCAGTGAGAGCGGGGGGGCAAGGGAGCAGTACTTC
CDR3: CASSESGGAREQYF

V: TRBV11-2
size: once
J: TRBJ2-7
D: TRBD2
DNA: TGTGCCAGCAGCTTAGAAGCGGGAGCCTACGAGCAGTACTTC
CDR3: CASSLEAGAYEQYF

V: TRBV7-9
size: once
J: TRBJ1-1
D: -
DNA: TGTGCCAGCAGCTTAAGGGAACAGGGTTGGGACACTGAAGCTTTCTTT
CDR3: CASSLREQGWDTEAFF

V: TRBV6-5
size: -
J: TRBJ2-2
D: -
DNA: TGTGCCAGCAGTTACGTAGCGTTCACCGGGGAGCTGCTTTTT
CDR3: CASSYVAFTGELLF

V: TRBV9
size: few
J: TRBJ2-1
D: TRBD2
DNA: TGTGCCAGCAGCCCGGGGGGGGGCATGAATGAGCAGTTCTTC
CDR3: CASSPGGGMNEQFF

V: TRBV27
size: -
J: TRBJ1-1
D: -
DNA: TGTGCCAGCAGTTGGCGGCAGCTGGGGAACACTGAAGCTTTCTTT
CDR3: CASSWRQLGNTEAFF

V: TRBV11-1
size: -
J: TRBJ1-1
D: -
DNA: TGTGCCAGCAGCTCCCAGGGCCGGATGAACACTGAAGCTTTCTTT
CDR3: CASSSQGRMNTEAFF

V: TRBV5-4
size: once
J: TRBJ1-2
D: TRBD1
DNA: TGTGCCAGCAGCTTGGGGGACAGGGAAGGGTATGGCTACACCTTC
CDR3: CASSLGDREGYGYTF